Below, 18 T cell receptor beta chains from the same sample are listed, as sequenced in a study of vaccination effects on CD4 cells after COVID-19. Clones were sequenced by immunoSEQ multiplex PCR, and TCRdb holds only the in-frame ones, with some missing. There are about 33,000 clones in the sample; over 60% occur only once, and 17% lies in the top ten. Their cognate antigens are unknown. Sequencing in the ViraFEST assay came after antigen-specific CD4+ T cells had been expanded with viral peptide pools, which were used to stimulate PBMC. Isolating CD4+ T cells followed approximately 10 days of culture. Documented for the person is a PCR-confirmed SARS-CoV-2 infection occurring between March and December 2020. The specimen comprised CD4+ T cells from PBMCs cultured with HCoV-NL63 spike peptides, sampled before COVID-19 vaccination. The receptor source for this set is a human donor who had a prior SARS-CoV-2 infection.

The chain combines TRBV6-5 with TRBJ1-5, with D possibly TRBD1 on 5 matching bases. The CDR3 runs 15 residues. Trimming removed 7 bases from V and 2 bases from J, with 15 bases in between. CDR1 and CDR2 from the germline V gene are MNHEY and SVGAGI. CDR3 in amino acids: CASKPRVRGNQPQHF. The CDR3 DNA reads TGTGCCAGCAAACCCAGGGTGCGGGGCAATCAGCCCCAGCATTTT.

This sequence joins TRBV6-2 or TRBV6-3 and TRBJ2-7; D gene uncertain. This CDR3 region has 11 residues. The germline V gene has CDR1 MNHEY and CDR2 SVGEGT. Trimming left V 5 bases short and J 0 bases short, with 2 bases between. In nucleotides, the CDR3 is TGTGCCAGCAGTATCTCCTACGAGCAGTACTTC. Translation gives CASSISYEQYF.

This sequence joins TRBV7-2 and TRBJ2-1, with no clear D. This CDR3 contains 13 residues. Trimming took off 2 bases at V and 8 bases at J, with 10 bases between the two ends. CDR1 SGHTA and CDR2 FQGNSA come from the germline V gene. The CDR3: CASSLFSHDEQFF. CDR3 coding DNA: TGTGCCAGCAGCTTATTCTCTCACGATGAGCAGTTCTTC.

V is TRBV2 and J is TRBJ1-2; TRBD1 is a possible D gene (6 bases). There are 15 residues in the CDR3. V was clipped by 7 bases and J by 1 base, with 16 bases between them. The germline V gene has CDR1 SNHLY and CDR2 FYNNEI. The CDR3 protein is CASTELTGVNYGYTF. Here the CDR3 DNA reads TGTGCCAGCACCGAACTGACAGGAGTTAACTATGGCTACACCTTC.

The rearrangement links TRBV18 to TRBJ1-3; 8 bases are shared with TRBD1. Germline-derived CDR1 and CDR2 are KGHSH and LQKENI. CDR3 length: 19 amino acids. The junction had 12 bases not matched to a gene; V was cut back by 2 bases and J by 0 bases. The DNA of the CDR3 is TGTGCCAGCTCACCAATCGTGGGACAGGCCGAAATCTCTGGAAACACCATATATTTT. Translated, it gives CASSPIVGQAEISGNTIYF.

The chain recombines TRBV15 with TRBJ2-3; 7 bases match TRBD2. Trimming removed 7 bases from V and 6 bases from J; junction bases left unmatched: 7. CDR3 length equals 13 residues. The germline gives CDR1 LNHNV, CDR2 YYDKDF (reference sequence). The CDR3: CATKSGARDTQYF. CDR3 bases: TGTGCCACCAAAAGCGGGGCCCGGGATACGCAGTATTTT.

The chain joins TRBV6-5 to TRBJ1-4; TRBD1 might be the D (5 bases). This CDR3 is built from 15 residues. V was trimmed by 5 bases and J by 0 bases, leaving 10 bases between them. Germline V gene data show CDR1 as MNHEY and CDR2 as SVGAGI. In DNA, the CDR3 is TGTGCCAGCAGTCGCGCGGGGGCAACTAATGAAAAACTGTTTTTT. The encoded protein is CASSRAGATNEKLFF.

This chain connects TRBV5-5 to TRBJ2-3, with D unresolved. The CDR3 runs 13 residues. The ends were cut back, 2 bases at V and 6 bases at J, with 10 bases in the middle. CDR1 and CDR2 from the germline V gene are SGHKS and YYEKEE (reference sequence). The CDR3 sequence is CASSFGVLDTQYF. The CDR3 DNA reads as TGTGCCAGCAGCTTTGGGGTCCTGGATACGCAGTATTTT.

Details on this clone: At one end, the junction sequence differs from germline, possibly due to a read error. The DNA for the CDR3 is TGTGCCAACAGTGTGGGACTAGCAAACGAGCAGTACTTC. This translates into CANSVGLANEQYF. The chain joins TRBV10-3 to TRBJ2-7, with 9 bases that match TRBD2. CDR1 and CDR2 from the germline V gene are ENHRY and SYGVKD. This CDR3 contains 13 residues.

V is TRBV21-1 and J is TRBJ2-5; TRBD2, the table's D call, was not compared with the DNA. TRBV21-1 is reported as a pseudogene. CDR3 size: 16 residues. CDR3 bases: TGTGCCAGCAGCAAATCTGGGGCGGGAGCTAATGAGACCCAGTACTTC. This codes for CASSKSGAGANETQYF.

J is TRBJ2-1 and V is TRBV20-1, with D possibly matching TRBD1 (5 bases). V was clipped by 1 base and J by 12 bases, with 10 bases between them. The CDR3 has 11 amino acids. From germline, CDR1 is DFQATT and CDR2 SNEGSKA (reference sequence). The CDR3 coding sequence is TGCAGTGCTAGAGGCAGGGAAGTGCAGTTCTTC. As protein: CSARGREVQFF.

As to this clone: An end of the junction does not agree with germline; a read error may underlie this. V gene TRBV7-7 combines with J gene TRBJ2-3; the match to TRBD2 covers 9 bases. Germline CDR1 is SSHAT and CDR2 is FNYEAQ (reference sequence). The CDR3 is 18 residues long. The CDR3 nucleotides are TGTGCTAGCAGCTTAGTCGGCGTAGCGGGAGAGAGCACAGATACGCAGTATTTT. It is translated as CASSLVGVAGESTDTQYF.

This clone was found a few times. The J gene is TRBJ2-2, the V gene TRBV9; D may correspond to TRBD1 or TRBD2 (5 bases each). The V gene's germline CDR1 is SGDLS and CDR2 YYNGEE. The CDR3 has 16 amino acids. V lost 4 bases and J 0 bases, leaving 13 bases between the germline ends. CDR3 nucleotide sequence: TGTGCCAGCAGCTCCCGAGGGGACCCGAACACCGGGGAGCTGTTTTTT. It translates to CASSSRGDPNTGELFF.

The genes are TRBV19 and TRBJ1-2; TRBD1 matches 7 bases. Germline V gene data show CDR1 as LNHDA and CDR2 as SQIVND (reference sequence). Trimming cost V 3 bases and J 9 bases; bases outside gene matches: 7. This CDR3 is built from 13 residues. The DNA for the CDR3 is TGTGCCAGTAGTATCGGGACAGTCCCTAGCTACACCTTC. This translates into CASSIGTVPSYTF.

Only one count was recorded for this clone. The V call is TRBV24-1, the J call TRBJ2-7, with a possible D match to TRBD1 (5 bases). V lost 6 bases, J lost 4 bases, and 6 bases lay in between. Germline CDR1 is KGHDR and CDR2 is SFDVKD. This CDR3 contains 11 residues. CDR3 loop: CATSQGYEQYF. CDR3 nucleotide sequence: TGTGCCACCAGTCAGGGTTACGAGCAGTACTTC.

V usage is TRBV20-1 and J usage is TRBJ2-7; possible D gene TRBD1, 5 bases. The germline V gene encodes CDR1 DFQATT and CDR2 SNEGSKA (reference sequence). Trimming took off 3 bases at V and 7 bases at J, with 19 bases between the two ends. CDR3 length: 14 residues. The CDR3 DNA follows: TGCAGTGCTAGTAGTTGGGGCAGAAGCCTGGAGCAGTACTTC. Protein: CSASSWGRSLEQYF.

The chain recombines TRBV19 with TRBJ1-5; TRBD1 aligns across 8 bases. In germline, CDR1 is LNHDA, CDR2 SQIVND (reference sequence). Trimming at V came to 4 bases and at J to 0 bases, leaving 2 bases not matched to a gene. The CDR3 consists of 15 residues. The CDR3 DNA is TGTGCCAGTAGTAGACAGGGGTCTAGCAATCAGCCCCAGCATTTT. Residues: CASSRQGSSNQPQHF.

J is TRBJ1-1 and V is TRBV11-3; D ambiguous. The germline CDR1 and CDR2 sequences are SGHNT and YENEEA. The germline V and J ends were trimmed by 5 bases and 1 base, with 14 bases remaining between them. The CDR3 totals 15 residues. In nucleotides, the CDR3 is TGTGCCAGCAGCCCCGACGCGTGGGAGAACACTGAAGCTTTCTTT. This gives the protein CASSPDAWENTEAFF.